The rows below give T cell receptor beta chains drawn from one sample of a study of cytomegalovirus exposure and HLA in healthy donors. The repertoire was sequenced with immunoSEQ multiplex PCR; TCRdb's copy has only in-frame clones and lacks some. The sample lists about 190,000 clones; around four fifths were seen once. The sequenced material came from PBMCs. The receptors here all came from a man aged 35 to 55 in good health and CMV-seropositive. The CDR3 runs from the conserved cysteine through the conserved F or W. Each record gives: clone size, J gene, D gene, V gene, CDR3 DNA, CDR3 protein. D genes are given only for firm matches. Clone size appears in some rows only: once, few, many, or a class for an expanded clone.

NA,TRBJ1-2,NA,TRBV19,TGTGCCAGTAGTAGGGGACAAGTCTATGGCTACACCTTC,CASSRGQVYGYTF
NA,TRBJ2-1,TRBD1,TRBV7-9,TGTTCCAGCAGCTCAGGGACAGGGGGATCCCGGAGCTCCTACAATGAGCAGTTCTTC,CSSSSGTGGSRSSYNEQFF
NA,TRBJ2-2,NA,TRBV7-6,TGTGCCAGCAGACACAACAGGGAAGGGGGTCAGAACACCGGGGAGCTGTTTTTT,CASRHNREGGQNTGELFF
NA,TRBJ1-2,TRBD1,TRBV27,TGTGCCAGCAGTTTATCGACAGGGGGACGGTATGGCTACACCTTC,CASSLSTGGRYGYTF
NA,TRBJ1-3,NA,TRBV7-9,TGTGCCCTCCAGGGCGGAAACACCATATATTTT,CALQGGNTIYF
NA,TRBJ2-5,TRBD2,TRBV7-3,TGTGCCAGCAGCCCGGGACTAGCGGGAGCGGCCCAGTACTTC,CASSPGLAGAAQYF
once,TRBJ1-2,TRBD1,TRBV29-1,TGCAGCGTTGAGGACAGGGGTAACTATGGCTACACCTTC,CSVEDRGNYGYTF
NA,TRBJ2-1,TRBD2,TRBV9,TGTGCCAGCAGCGCGACTAGCGGGAGCTGGAATGAGCAGTTCTTC,CASSATSGSWNEQFF
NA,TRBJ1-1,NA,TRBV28,TGTGCCAGCAGTTTATGGACAGGAGAAGCTTTCTTT,CASSLWTGEAFF
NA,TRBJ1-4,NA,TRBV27,TGTGCCAGCAGTTTCGGAGTAGATAATGAAAAACTGTTTTTT,CASSFGVDNEKLFF
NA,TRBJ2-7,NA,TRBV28,TGTGCCAGCAGTTTATTGCACTCTGGCGAGCAGTACTTC,CASSLLHSGEQYF
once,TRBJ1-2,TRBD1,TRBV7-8,TGTGCCAGCAGCCCACAGGGGGCTTGGGGCTACACCTTC,CASSPQGAWGYTF
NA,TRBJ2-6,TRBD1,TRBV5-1,TGCGCCTCGACTCTACAGGGAACAGGGGCCAACGGCCTGACTTTC,CASTLQGTGANGLTF
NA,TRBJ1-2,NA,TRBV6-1,TGTGCCAGCAGTGAAGGACCAACAGTTTATGGCTACACCTTC,CASSEGPTVYGYTF
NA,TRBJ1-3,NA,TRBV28,TGTGCCAGCAGTCTGAGGACAGCGCGAAGCCCGGGTGGAAACACCATATATTTT,CASSLRTARSPGGNTIYF
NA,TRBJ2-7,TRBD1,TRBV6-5,TGTGCCAGCAGTTACTCCCGGGACAGGGGGATCCGGGAGCAGTACTTC,CASSYSRDRGIREQYF
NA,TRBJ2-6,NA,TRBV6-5,TGTGCCAGCAGCTCTGGGGCGTCGGGGGCCAACGTCCTGACTTTC,CASSSGASGANVLTF
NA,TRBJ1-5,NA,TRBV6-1,TGTGTCAGCAGTGAAATGGGCCGAGTGATTAGCAATCAGCCCCAGCATTTT,CVSSEMGRVISNQPQHF
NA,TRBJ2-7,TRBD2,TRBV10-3,TGTGCCATCAGTGACAGAGCAAGCGGGGGAACCTACGAGCAGTACTTC,CAISDRASGGTYEQYF
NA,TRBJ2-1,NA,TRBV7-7,TGTGCTAGCAGCTTAGGGCCGAGGAAAGCCGGTCGGGGCAATGAGCAGTTCTTC,CASSLGPRKAGRGNEQFF
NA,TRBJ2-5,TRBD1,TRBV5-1,TGCGCCAGCAGCAGGGGACAGGGCCAAGAGACCCAGTACTTC,CASSRGQGQETQYF
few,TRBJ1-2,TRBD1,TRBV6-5,TGTGCCAGCAGTTACTCGAGCGGGACAGGAGGCTACACCTTC,CASSYSSGTGGYTF
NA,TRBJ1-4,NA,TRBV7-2,TGTGCCAGCAGCTCGGACAGCCATAATGAAAAACTGTTTTTT,CASSSDSHNEKLFF
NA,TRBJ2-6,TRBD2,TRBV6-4,TGTGCCAGCAGTGCCCACCCTCGGGTCGGGGGGTCTGGGGCCAACGTCCTGACTTTC,CASSAHPRVGGSGANVLTF